The clone carrying this TCR beta chain occurred many times. Its antigen is unknown. These data belong to a study of T cells in Graves' hyperthyroidism and ophthalmopathy. Whole-study findings and limits: Most expanded thyroid clonotypes above 0.001 recurred in blood.

CDR3 length: 14 residues. Trimming removed 3 bases from V and 7 bases from J, with 13 bases in between. RNA transcripts were the template for amplifying TCR beta CDR3 regions. The TCR CDR3 first-round RT-PCR relied on the HTBI primer set. TCRdb re-derived calls from the multiplex PCR reads in MiXCR, one entry per CDR3 protein. In the table there are nearly 600,000 distinct CDR3 sequences, approximately 15% of which are singletons. This sequence originates from a young woman with Graves' ophthalmopathy. The chain is built from TRBV12-3 or TRBV12-4 and TRBJ1-5; D is unresolved. Sequenced input: blood. CDR3 DNA sequence: TGTGCCAGCAGTTTGGGGAGAGTAGTGCAGCCCCAGCATTTT. As protein: CASSLGRVVQPQHF.